The T cell receptor (beta chain) under discussion was sequenced for a study of T cells in Graves' hyperthyroidism and ophthalmopathy. Study outcomes and limitations: Most clonotypes expanded in thyroid above 0.001 were likewise present in blood.

Per germline, CDR1 MGHDK and CDR2 SYGVNS. The CDR3 spans 15 residues. Trimming cost V 5 bases and J 7 bases; bases outside gene matches: 10. Absent ophthalmopathy progression within 18 months defined stable Graves' hyperthyroidism. The PBMCs had their origin in 8.5 to 10 ml of fresh peripheral blood. As to this clonotype: Its matching antigen is unknown.

It was RNA transcripts that yielded the amplified TCR beta CDR3 regions. Initially, a first-round RT-PCR of the TCR CDR3 employed the HTBI primer set. TCRdb processed the multiplex PCR reads anew with MiXCR; each CDR3 protein has one entry. The profile shows over 700,000 distinct CDR3 sequences, over 35% of them singletons. The chain carries TRBV25-1 and TRBJ2-2; 7 bases line up with TRBD1. This clonotype originated in a woman in her forties with Graves' hyperthyroidism. Sequenced sample: blood. CDR3 in DNA: TGTGCCAGCAGTCCGACCCAGGGGGATAGCGGGGAGCTGTTTTTT. It translates to CASSPTQGDSGELFF.